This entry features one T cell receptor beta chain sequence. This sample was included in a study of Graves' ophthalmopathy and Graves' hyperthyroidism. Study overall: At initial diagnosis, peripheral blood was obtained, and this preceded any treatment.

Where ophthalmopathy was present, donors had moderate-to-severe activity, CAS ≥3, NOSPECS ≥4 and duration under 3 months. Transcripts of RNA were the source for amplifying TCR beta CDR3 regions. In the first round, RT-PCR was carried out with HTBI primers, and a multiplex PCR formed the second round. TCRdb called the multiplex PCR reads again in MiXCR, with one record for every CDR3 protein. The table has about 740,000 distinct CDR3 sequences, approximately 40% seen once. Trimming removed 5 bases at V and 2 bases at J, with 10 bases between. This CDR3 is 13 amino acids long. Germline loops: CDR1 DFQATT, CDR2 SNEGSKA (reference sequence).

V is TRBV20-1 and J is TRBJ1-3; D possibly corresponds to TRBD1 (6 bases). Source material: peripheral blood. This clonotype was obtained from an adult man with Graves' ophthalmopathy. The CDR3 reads CSAVGAPGNTIYF. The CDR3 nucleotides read TGCAGTGCTGTGGGGGCCCCTGGAAACACCATATATTTT.